This T cell receptor beta chain is drawn from a study of CD8 T cells in ankylosing spondylitis. Findings and limits, study-wide: Both synovial fluid and blood in reactive arthritis had previously been reported to carry some motif variants. It was reported that disease-linked clones were significantly enriched in matched ankylosing spondylitis synovial fluid. Ankylosing spondylitis blood seemed to carry a telltale TCR beta motif made of several highly homologous variants.

A quantitative 5'-RACE method, one with molecular barcodes, was used to make TCR beta libraries. TCRdb re-analysed the 5' RACE reads in MiXCR, keeping a single row per CDR3 protein. The sample gives about 800,000 distinct CDR3 sequences, approximately 10% of which show up once; just over 0.5% is in the top ten. This clonotype was seen at least ten times. Antigen unknown. The sample comprised blood, either unsorted or a sorted T cell fraction (not recorded which). The sequence was obtained from a male donor with ankylosing spondylitis.

CDR3 sequence: CSARDLGITNEKLFF. DNA for the CDR3: TGCAGTGCTAGAGATCTGGGCATAACTAATGAAAAACTGTTTTTT. V usage is TRBV20-1 and J usage is TRBJ1-4, with D unresolved. Deletions cut 0 bases from V and 1 base from J, with 9 bases between. The CDR3 consists of 15 residues. Germline V gene sequence: CDR1 DFQATT, CDR2 SNEGSKA (reference sequence).